This T cell receptor beta chain was sequenced during a study of T cell changes during pregnancy in multiple sclerosis. Looked up from germline, CDR1 is MNHEY and CDR2 is SVGAGI. This CDR3 comprises 12 residues. Trimming took off 1 base at V and 10 bases at J, with 8 bases between the two ends. Profiled with immunoSEQ multiplex PCR; TCRdb holds only in-frame clones, not every one. The sample has tens of thousands of clones, roughly 86% seen once. This receptor was identified in a female donor in good health, enrolled as a control in a pregnancy study. V is TRBV6-5 and J is TRBJ2-1, with a possible D match to TRBD2 (5 bases). The sample here was CD4+ T cells from peripheral blood mononuclear cells, taken in the second trimester of pregnancy. The CDR3 spells CASSYWSGEQFF. The CDR3 coding sequence is TGTGCCAGCAGTTACTGGAGCGGAGAGCAGTTCTTC.